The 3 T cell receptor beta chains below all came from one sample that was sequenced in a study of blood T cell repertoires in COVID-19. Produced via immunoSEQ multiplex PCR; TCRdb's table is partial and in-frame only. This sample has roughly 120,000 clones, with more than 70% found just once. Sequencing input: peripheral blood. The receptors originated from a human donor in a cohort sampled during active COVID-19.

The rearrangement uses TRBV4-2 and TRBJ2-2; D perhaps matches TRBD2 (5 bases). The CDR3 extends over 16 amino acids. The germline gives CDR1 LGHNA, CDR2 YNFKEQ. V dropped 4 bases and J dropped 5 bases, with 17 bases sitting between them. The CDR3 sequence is CASSRFAGAGTGELFF. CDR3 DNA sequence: TGTGCCAGCAGCCGATTTGCGGGCGCCGGAACCGGGGAGCTGTTTTTT.

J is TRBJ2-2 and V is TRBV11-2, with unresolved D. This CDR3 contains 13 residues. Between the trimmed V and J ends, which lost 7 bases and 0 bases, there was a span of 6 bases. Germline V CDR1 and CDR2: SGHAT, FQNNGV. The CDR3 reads CASTAPNTGELFF. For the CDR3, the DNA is TGTGCCAGCACCGCGCCGAACACCGGGGAGCTGTTTTTT.

The CDR3 here is CASSSGDDLDYGYTF. The DNA of the CDR3 is TGTGCCAGTAGCTCCGGGGATGACTTAGACTATGGCTACACCTTC. This chain links TRBV19 with TRBJ1-2, with D uncertain. The CDR3 contains 15 residues. The V and J ends lost 6 bases and 3 bases respectively, with 17 bases between them. Germline V gene sequence: CDR1 LNHDA, CDR2 SQIVND (reference sequence). The whole variable domain, filled in from reference TRBV19 and TRBJ1-2, reads DGGITQSPKYLFRKEGQNVTLSCEQNLNHDAMYWYRQDPGQGLRLIYYSQIVNDFQKGDIAEGYSVSREKKESFPLTVTSAQKNPTAFYLCASSSGDDLDYGYTFGSGTRLTVV.